This TCR beta chain comes out of a study of T cell repertoires in cytomegalovirus infection. About the study: Public TCR beta signatures marked donors with CMV infection and the matching HLA. Overall study findings and caveats: Public TCR beta family frequency separated CMV-and-HLA carriers, including in an independent cohort. In two of eight donors, the top clonotype was HLA-C-restricted CMV-specific.

TCRdb used MiXCR to reprocess the reads, holding one entry per CDR3 protein. The sample records roughly 230,000 distinct CDR3 sequences, 15% to 20% being singletons. Looked up from germline, CDR1 is SEHNR and CDR2 is FQNEAQ (reference sequence). The CDR3 covers 14 residues. V lost 3 bases and J lost 6; bases outside the gene matches: 4. For this clonotype: What it binds is not known.

The TCR sequence derives from a human donor in good health (CMV status not recorded). Some clones in this sample may be carry-over from other donors' samples. The rearrangement uses TRBV7-9 and TRBJ1-1; TRBD1 matches at 10 bases. Sequenced sample: CD8+ T cells from PBMCs. The CDR3 DNA sequence: TGTGCCAGCAGCTTGGGACAGGGGTTCCCTGAAGCTTTCTTT. It yields the protein CASSLGQGFPEAFF.